This paragraph covers one T cell receptor beta chain sequence. This sample was included in a study of CD8 T cells in Susac syndrome. Germline V gene data show CDR1 as SGDLS and CDR2 as YYNGEE. The CDR3 contains 14 residues. V was cut by 4 bases and J by 0 bases, with 10 bases left in between. RNA, at roughly 0.5 to 1 ug, was reverse transcribed with random hexamers. TCRdb fed the immunoSEQ multiplex PCR reads into MiXCR, producing one record per CDR3 protein. The sample has fewer than 100,000 distinct CDR3 sequences, roughly nine tenths seen once; the top ten hold 0.5% to 0.6%. Sequencing targeted TCR beta in blood CD8+ and CD4+ T cells. The multiple sclerosis controls were treatment-naive patients affected by stable or active relapsing-remitting disease. FACS was used to enrich TEMRA cells, whereas the CD8+ and CD4+ T cells were obtained by negative isolation.

Material for sequencing was CD8+ T cells from PBMCs. This chain joins TRBV9 and TRBJ1-1; D is perhaps TRBD1 (6 bases). The clonotype comes from a human donor with multiple sclerosis. CDR3 sequence: CASSRGGLNTEAFF. Here the CDR3 DNA reads TGTGCCAGCAGCAGAGGGGGGTTGAACACTGAAGCTTTCTTT.